Described below is a single T cell receptor beta chain sequence and its context. Sequencing used immunoSEQ multiplex PCR; TCRdb keeps in-frame clones, though not all of them. Here the sample spans hundreds of thousands of clones, roughly 80% being singletons. This CDR3 is 12 amino acids long. Per germline, CDR1 LGHDT and CDR2 YNNKEL (reference sequence). V dropped 1 base and J dropped 10 bases, with 9 bases sitting between them. This sample is part of a study of blood T cell repertoires in COVID-19. The origin of this receptor is a woman aged 40 to 49 with active or convalescent COVID-19. Sequencing was performed on peripheral blood. The chain is built from TRBV3-1 (or the pseudogene TRBV3-2) and TRBJ2-3; D is possibly TRBD2 (5 bases). Here the CDR3 DNA reads TGTGCCAGCAGCCAAGTAACCGGGGCGCAGTATTTT. It translates to CASSQVTGAQYF.